Each of the 11 T cell receptor beta chains below was sequenced from the same sample in a study of blood T cell repertoires in COVID-19. Generated by immunoSEQ multiplex PCR, the TCRdb table keeps only in-frame clones and is missing some. Of around 190,000 clones listed, 80% are singletons. The sample consisted of peripheral blood. The receptor source for this set is a man aged 55 to 70 with acute or convalescent COVID-19.

The chain is built from TRBV11-2 and TRBJ1-5, with D perhaps TRBD1 (5 bases). The germline gives CDR1 SGHAT, CDR2 FQNNGV. The CDR3 runs 15 residues. The V end was cut by 0 bases, the J end by 5 bases, with 11 bases between. This chain's CDR3 is CASSLDGEGYQPQHF. CDR3 nucleotide sequence: TGTGCCAGCAGCTTAGATGGGGAGGGGTATCAGCCCCAGCATTTT.

V gene TRBV9 combines with J gene TRBJ1-1, with no clear D. CDR1 SGDLS and CDR2 YYNGEE come from the germline V gene. V was pared by 4 bases and J by 5 bases, with 15 bases between. The CDR3 is 14 residues long. CDR3 in amino acids: CASSHEVGETEAFF. The CDR3 DNA reads TGTGCCAGCAGCCATGAGGTGGGAGAGACTGAAGCTTTCTTT.

The chain joins TRBV27 to TRBJ2-2; 9 bases line up with TRBD2. The germline V gene has CDR1 MNHEY and CDR2 SMNVEV (reference sequence). The CDR3 spans 15 residues. V dropped 6 bases and J dropped 2; count of bases not matched to a gene: 4. The CDR3 nucleotides read TGTGCCAGCAGACGACTAGCGGAAAACACCGGGGAGCTGTTTTTT. Protein sequence: CASRRLAENTGELFF.

The chain uses TRBV19 and TRBJ2-1, with TRBD2 as a possible D gene (5 bases). This CDR3 region has 15 residues. CDR1 is LNHDA and CDR2 is SQIVND in the germline V gene (reference sequence). Trimming left V 5 bases short and J 0 bases short, with 11 bases between. In DNA, the CDR3 is TGTGCCAGTAGTCCGACGGGGAGCTCCTACAATGAGCAGTTCTTC. Translated: CASSPTGSSYNEQFF.

V usage is TRBV24-1 and J usage is TRBJ2-1; 11 bases map to TRBD2. In germline, CDR1 is KGHDR, CDR2 SFDVKD. The CDR3 runs 15 residues. V dropped 5 bases and J dropped 10; count of bases not matched to a gene: 9. For the CDR3, the DNA is TGTGCCACCAGTGCCCCACTAGCGGGAGTCTTGGAGCAGTTCTTC. Protein: CATSAPLAGVLEQFF.

The chain carries TRBV19 and TRBJ1-5; TRBD1 agrees at 12 bases. The CDR3 is 16 residues long. V trimming: 7 bases; J trimming: 5 bases; junction bases outside the gene matches: 9. Germline lookup yields CDR1 LNHDA and CDR2 SQIVND (reference sequence). CDR3 sequence: CASTSGTGGVHQPQHF. The CDR3 nucleotides are TGTGCCAGTACGTCTGGGACAGGGGGCGTCCATCAGCCCCAGCATTTT.

The chain has TRBV5-1 and TRBJ2-7; 7 bases match TRBD1. The V and J ends lost 4 bases and 4 bases, in that order; junction bases with no gene match: 8. Germline assignment: CDR1 SGHRS and CDR2 YFSETQ. The CDR3 covers 14 residues. The CDR3 is CASSVRQGVYEQYF. In DNA form, the CDR3 reads TGCGCCAGCAGCGTCAGACAGGGTGTGTACGAGCAGTACTTC.

The chain joins TRBV2 to TRBJ1-2; tentative D call: TRBD1 (6 bases). This CDR3 comprises 15 residues. The germline V and J ends were trimmed by 6 bases and 5 bases, with 19 bases remaining between them. The germline gives CDR1 SNHLY, CDR2 FYNNEI. The CDR3, as DNA: TGTGCCAGCAGCCCCTTACGAGGGGGAAGGTATGGCTACACCTTC. Residues: CASSPLRGGRYGYTF.

The V gene is TRBV5-1, the J gene TRBJ2-3; 8 bases align to TRBD2. This CDR3 is built from 18 residues. J lost 0 bases, V lost 4 bases, and 13 bases had no gene match. Germline loops: CDR1 SGHRS, CDR2 YFSETQ. For the CDR3, the DNA is TGCGCCAGCAGCCCCTCCATTACTAGCGGATTAAGCACAGATACGCAGTATTTT. This gives the protein CASSPSITSGLSTDTQYF.

The chain has TRBV5-1 and TRBJ1-2; D remains unclear. V was pared by 4 bases and J by 6 bases, with 16 bases between. This CDR3 spans 14 amino acids. Per germline, CDR1 SGHRS and CDR2 YFSETQ. CDR3 region: CASSNEGSRNGYTF. CDR3 DNA: TGCGCCAGCAGCAATGAGGGAAGCAGGAATGGCTACACCTTC.

This clone showed up just a few times. Other DNA sequences of this sample code for an identical CDR3. V is TRBV18 and J is TRBJ2-7; D is perhaps TRBD2 (6 bases). This CDR3 is built from 14 residues. Trimming cost V 3 bases and J 3 bases, with 12 bases left between them. From germline, CDR1 is KGHSH and CDR2 LQKENI. The CDR3: CASSPGLVNYEQYF. The CDR3 nucleotides read TGTGCCAGCTCACCGGGACTGGTTAACTACGAGCAGTACTTC.